Following are 16 T cell receptor beta chains from one sample sequenced in a study of blood T cell repertoires in COVID-19. Profiling relied on immunoSEQ multiplex PCR, and the TCRdb table lists in-frame clones only, not all of them. The repertoire holds about 210,000 clones, with 75% to 85% as singletons. Sequencing was carried out using peripheral blood. Receptor source: a man aged 50 to 60 with COVID-19, enrolled during active disease.

V and J are TRBV27 and TRBJ1-4, with 7 nucleotides matching TRBD1. The length of the CDR3 is 14 residues. The J segment lost 7 bases and the V segment lost 6 bases, leaving 8 bases of the junction unmatched. CDR1 and CDR2 from the germline V gene are MNHEY and SMNVEV (reference sequence). CDR3 in amino acids: CASSHRGIGEKLFF. DNA of the CDR3: TGTGCCAGCAGCCACAGGGGAATAGGTGAAAAACTGTTTTTT. The whole variable domain, remainder taken from reference TRBV27 and TRBJ1-4, is EAQVTQNPRYLITVTGKKLTVTCSQNMNHEYMSWYRQDPGLGLRQIYYSMNVEVTDKGDVPEGYKVSRKEKRNFPLILESPSPNQTSLYFCASSHRGIGEKLFFGSGTQLSVL.

The chain joins TRBV19 to TRBJ2-1, with 8 bases lining up with TRBD1. Germline CDR1 and CDR2: LNHDA and SQIVND (reference sequence). This CDR3 contains 16 residues. V was clipped by 4 bases and J by 1 base; unmatched bases: 6. The CDR3 DNA follows: TGTGCCAGTAGTAAACGGGACAGGAAGTCCTACAATGAGCAGTTCTTC. Translation gives CASSKRDRKSYNEQFF.

The chain couples TRBV21-1 to TRBJ2-5; the DNA was not compared with TRBD1, the D call given in the table. TRBV21-1 is a recognized pseudogene. This CDR3 has 16 residues. For the CDR3, the DNA is TGTGCCAGCAGCAAAGGGGATGAGGGGGCCCAAGAGACCCAGTACTTC. Its protein product is CASSKGDEGAQETQYF.

The V and J genes are TRBV5-4 and TRBJ2-2; 7 bases are a match to TRBD1. From germline, CDR1 is SGHNT and CDR2 YYREEE (reference sequence). The CDR3 runs 15 residues. V lost 2 bases and J lost 0; bases outside the gene matches: 1. The CDR3 DNA is TGTGCCAGCAGCTTAGGGACAGCGAACACCGGGGAGCTGTTTTTT. It translates to CASSLGTANTGELFF.

The V gene is TRBV9, the J gene TRBJ2-3; TRBD2 aligns across 9 bases. V shed 0 bases, J shed 5 bases, and the junction held 7 bases outside the gene matches. The germline gives CDR1 SGDLS, CDR2 YYNGEE. This CDR3 is built from 16 residues. This chain's CDR3 is CASSVEGRGGRDTQYF. The CDR3 DNA reads TGTGCCAGCAGCGTAGAAGGGCGGGGGGGGAGAGATACGCAGTATTTT.

The CDR3 nucleotides are TGTGCCAGCAGCTTGGCCCCTGGAGCGGGGGGGCTTGAGACCCAGTACTTC. Translated: CASSLAPGAGGLETQYF. The chain is built from TRBV5-4 and TRBJ2-5; 10 positions match TRBD2. Germline CDR1 reads SGHNT; CDR2 reads YYREEE (reference sequence). V shed 0 bases, J shed 5 bases, and the junction held 10 bases outside the gene matches. The CDR3 covers 17 residues.

Only one count was recorded for this clone. V is TRBV5-1 and J is TRBJ2-3; 7 bases agree with TRBD2. This CDR3 has 12 amino acids. Germline CDR1 is SGHRS and CDR2 is YFSETQ. Germline trimming cut 7 bases from V and 8 bases from J; bases unmatched to any gene: 7. CDR3 DNA: TGCGCCAGCGCGGGGGACGTGAGTACGCAGTATTTT. Translation gives CASAGDVSTQYF. Together with reference TRBV5-1 and TRBJ2-3, the CDR3 gives the full variable domain: KAGVTQTPRYLIKTRGQQVTLSCSPISGHRSVSWYQQTPGQGLQFLFEYFSETQRNKGNFPGRFSGRQFSNSRSEMNVSTLELGDSALYLCASAGDVSTQYFGPGTRLTVL.

The chain uses TRBV5-1 and TRBJ1-5, with TRBD1 matching over 7 bases. The germline gives CDR1 SGHRS, CDR2 YFSETQ. V was pared by 4 bases and J by 6 bases, with 7 bases of the junction left unmatched. The CDR3 is 14 residues long. This CDR3 is CASSPWDRTQPQHF. Here the CDR3 DNA reads TGCGCCAGCAGCCCCTGGGACAGAACTCAGCCCCAGCATTTT. The complete variable domain, with remaining parts taken from reference TRBV5-1 and TRBJ1-5, reads KAGVTQTPRYLIKTRGQQVTLSCSPISGHRSVSWYQQTPGQGLQFLFEYFSETQRNKGNFPGRFSGRQFSNSRSEMNVSTLELGDSALYLCASSPWDRTQPQHFGDGTRLSIL.

The chain is built from TRBV19 and TRBJ2-1, with TRBD2 matching 8 bases. J was trimmed by 6 bases and V by 7 bases; bases with no gene match: 8. Germline CDR1 reads LNHDA; CDR2 reads SQIVND (reference sequence). The CDR3 is 14 amino acids. CDR3 residues: CASKDGGARNEQFF. CDR3 bases: TGTGCCAGTAAGGACGGGGGGGCCCGCAATGAGCAGTTCTTC.

The rearrangement joins TRBV19 to TRBJ2-2; TRBD1 matches 12 bases. V trimming: 6 bases; J trimming: 6 bases; junction bases outside the gene matches: 5. Germline assignment: CDR1 LNHDA and CDR2 SQIVND (reference sequence). This CDR3 has 15 residues. The CDR3 DNA sequence: TGTGCCAGTAGCTGGGGACAGGGGGCGGCCGGGGAGCTGTTTTTT. Encoded protein: CASSWGQGAAGELFF.

The rearrangement joins TRBV19 to TRBJ1-5, with no clear D. Germline CDR1 is LNHDA and CDR2 is SQIVND (reference sequence). V dropped 8 bases and J dropped 4 bases, with 18 bases sitting between them. This CDR3 has 15 residues. Here the CDR3 reads CASSSDNAINQPQHF. Here the CDR3 DNA reads TGTGCCAGTTCTTCCGACAATGCCATTAATCAGCCCCAGCATTTT.

This clone was detected only once. This chain connects TRBV7-3 to TRBJ2-1; D is unresolved. Germline V gene data show CDR1 as SGHTA and CDR2 as FQGTGA. CDR3 length: 13 residues. Trimming cost V 2 bases and J 8 bases, with 10 bases left between them. CDR3 bases: TGTGCCAGCAGCTTAGGGCCCGTTTATGAGCAGTTCTTC. It specifies CASSLGPVYEQFF.

The chain is built from TRBV5-5 and TRBJ1-5; no firm D call. This CDR3 has 18 residues. Looked up from germline, CDR1 is SGHKS and CDR2 is YYEKEE (reference sequence). V was trimmed by 1 base and J by 2 bases, leaving 19 bases between them. CDR3 loop: CASSLRPLLGSGNQPQHF. CDR3 DNA: TGTGCCAGCAGCTTGAGGCCGTTATTAGGGAGCGGCAATCAGCCCCAGCATTTT.

This clone came up once. The chain couples TRBV6-5 to TRBJ1-4; a possible D gene is TRBD1 (6 bases). Germline CDR1 is MNHEY and CDR2 is SVGAGI. Trimming removed 6 bases at V and 2 bases at J, with 10 bases between. CDR3 length: 14 residues. CDR3 nucleotide sequence: TGTGCCAGCAGCCTGGGACATACTAATGAAAAACTGTTTTTT. It translates to CASSLGHTNEKLFF.

This rearrangement joins TRBV7-3 to TRBJ2-3; a weak D match, TRBD1 (6 bases). The CDR3 totals 14 residues. Between the trimmed V and J ends, which lost 5 bases and 6 bases, there was a span of 15 bases. Germline assignment: CDR1 SGHTA and CDR2 FQGTGA. The DNA of the CDR3 is TGTGCCAGCAGCCGAGGACAGCCCCCCGATACGCAGTATTTT. Residues: CASSRGQPPDTQYF. Looking up the rest from reference TRBV7-3 and TRBJ2-3 gives the full variable domain: GAGVSQTPSNKVTEKGKYVELRCDPISGHTALYWYRQSLGQGPEFLIYFQGTGAADDSGLPNDRFFAVRPEGSVSTLKIQRTERGDSAVYLCASSRGQPPDTQYFGPGTRLTVL.

CDR3 coding DNA: TGTGCCAGCAGCTTGGGACAGGCTGGGCAAGAGACCCAGTACTTC. It translates to CASSLGQAGQETQYF. The chain combines TRBV11-3 with TRBJ2-5; TRBD1 matches at 8 bases. This CDR3 spans 15 amino acids. Germline V gene sequence: CDR1 SGHNT, CDR2 YENEEA. Germline trimming cut 3 bases from V and 2 bases from J; bases unmatched to any gene: 5.